Presented here are 18 T cell receptor beta chains from one specimen sequenced in a study of T-cell reconstitution after alpha-beta-depleted transplantation in children (dated by TCRdb to the mid-2010s). The treatment or condition label, as the study defines it: allogeneic hematopoietic cell transplantation with graft depleted of TCRalphabeta T cells and CD19 B cells. Libraries were built with PCR. Sequencing took place on an Illumina HiSeq 2500. TCR library preparation used molecular barcoding, with unique molecular identifiers applied to normalize quantification of the TCRbeta repertoire. TCRdb redid the processing of the public reads, applying fastp at Q25 and MiXCR, and retained in-frame beta chains. CDR3 protein sequences are deduplicated, and each keeps its most common genes and DNA. Counted in this sample were roughly 490,000 distinct CDR3 sequences; about an eighth of them appeared once. Around 15% of the sample is held by the ten biggest clonotypes.

The sample in question was PBMCs, mostly from graft donor cells, obtained 180 days after TCRalphabeta/CD19-depleted stem cell transplant. The receptor set was obtained from a female patient aged 2-15 years who had a stem cell transplant for aplastic anemia, so the T cells may come from the graft donor.

This clonotype came up a few times. The chain uses TRBV24-1 and TRBJ2-3, with D perhaps assigned TRBD1 or TRBD2 (6 bases each). Trimming took off 9 bases at V and 4 bases at J, with 7 bases between the two ends. The CDR3 consists of 11 residues. The germline gives CDR1 KGHDR, CDR2 SFDVKD. The DNA for the CDR3 is TGTGCCACCGGGGGGCCAGATACGCAGTATTTT. The encoded protein is CATGGPDTQYF.

The V gene is TRBV18, the J gene TRBJ2-4; TRBD1 agrees at 7 bases. The CDR3 extends over 15 amino acids. CDR1 is KGHSH, CDR2 LQKENI, per germline. The trim removed 2 bases at V and 4 bases at J, leaving 5 bases unmatched. The chain's CDR3 is CASSPTRDRKNIQYF. The CDR3 DNA reads as TGTGCCAGCTCACCAACCCGGGACAGAAAAAACATTCAGTACTTC.

This clonotype was counted a few times. The chain recombines TRBV5-1 with TRBJ2-1; 8 positions match TRBD1. CDR1 is SGHRS and CDR2 is YFSETQ in the germline V gene. V gave up 4 bases and J gave up 8 bases; unmatched junction bases: 14. The CDR3 runs 16 residues. CDR3: CASSGQGQGVYDEQFF. The CDR3 region has the DNA TGCGCCAGCAGCGGTCAAGGACAGGGAGTATACGATGAGCAGTTCTTC. The complete variable domain, with remaining parts taken from reference TRBV5-1 and TRBJ2-1, reads KAGVTQTPRYLIKTRGQQVTLSCSPISGHRSVSWYQQTPGQGLQFLFEYFSETQRNKGNFPGRFSGRQFSNSRSEMNVSTLELGDSALYLCASSGQGQGVYDEQFFGPGTRLTVL.

V usage is TRBV7-2 and J usage is TRBJ2-7; TRBD2 matches 7 bases. Germline V gives CDR1 SGHTA, CDR2 FQGNSA. This CDR3 has 15 amino acids. The V and J ends lost 6 bases and 3 bases, in that order; junction bases with no gene match: 11. In DNA, the CDR3 is TGTGCCAGCAGATCTGCCGGGACGGGGGGCTACGAGCAGTACTTC. Its protein is CASRSAGTGGYEQYF.

This clonotype was seen more than once but under ten times. V usage is TRBV5-6 and J usage is TRBJ1-1; tentatively, D is TRBD1 (5 bases). V lost 0 bases to trimming and J lost 4 bases, with 10 bases between them. Germline CDR1 SGHDT, CDR2 YYEEEE. The CDR3 sequence is 14 residues long. The CDR3, as DNA: TGTGCCAGCAGCTTGGCATCAGGGAGCACTGAAGCTTTCTTT. This gives the protein CASSLASGSTEAFF.

This clonotype was observed a handful of times. The chain couples TRBV11-3 to TRBJ2-5, with 7 positions matching TRBD2. The CDR3 is 13 residues long. With 5 bases clipped from V and 4 bases from J, the junction kept 4 bases outside the gene matches. The germline gives CDR1 SGHNT, CDR2 YENEEA. The CDR3 sequence is CASSNLAAETQYF. Here the CDR3 DNA reads TGTGCCAGCAGCAACCTAGCGGCAGAGACCCAGTACTTC. The full variable domain, with the rest looked up from reference TRBV11-3 and TRBJ2-5, is EAGVVQSPRYKIIEKKQPVAFWCNPISGHNTLYWYLQNLGQGPELLIRYENEEAVDDSQLPKDRFSAERLKGVDSTLKIQPAELGDSAVYLCASSNLAAETQYFGPGTRLLVL.

This clonotype was detected only a few times. The chain recombines TRBV6-1 with TRBJ2-1, with 11 bases lining up with TRBD2. This CDR3 contains 14 residues. The germline V gene has CDR1 MNHNS and CDR2 SASEGT. J gave up 8 bases and V 6 bases, and 6 bases lay outside the gene matches. The CDR3 DNA reads as TGTGCCAGCAGGGTAGCGGGGGGGGCCTATGAGCAGTTCTTC. The encoded protein is CASRVAGGAYEQFF.

CDR3 in DNA: TGTGCCAGCAGCTTAGCGCGGCTAGCGGGACCTCCCGGGGAGACCCAGTACTTC. Protein product: CASSLARLAGPPGETQYF. The chain combines TRBV11-1 with TRBJ2-5, with 9 nucleotides matching TRBD2. The CDR3 contains 18 residues. Germline CDR1 reads SGHAT; CDR2 reads FQDESV (reference sequence). The V and J ends lost 0 bases and 5 bases, in that order; junction bases with no gene match: 13.

This sequence joins TRBV13 and TRBJ2-7; unclear D gene. Germline values: CDR1 PRHDT, CDR2 FYEKMQ (reference sequence). The CDR3 extends over 14 amino acids. Trimming removed 5 bases at V and 3 bases at J, with 14 bases between. As DNA, the CDR3 is TGTGCCAGCAGCCTCAACCAGGAGAGCTACGAGCAGTACGTC. It encodes CASSLNQESYEQYV.

This clonotype appeared a few times. The chain carries TRBV7-2 and TRBJ2-1, with 9 bases fitting TRBD2. The CDR3 covers 12 residues. Germline CDR1 and CDR2: SGHTA and FQGNSA. Unmatched junction bases numbered 8, after V lost 5 bases and J lost 15 bases. The chain's CDR3 is CASSQGREGPFF. The DNA of the CDR3 is TGTGCCAGCAGCCAGGGGCGGGAGGGCCCGTTCTTC.

This clonotype was detected many times. The V and J genes are TRBV5-5 and TRBJ2-2; D unresolved. V was cut by 2 bases and J by 0 bases, with 11 bases left in between. CDR3 length equals 16 residues. Germline-derived CDR1 and CDR2 are SGHKS and YYEKEE (reference sequence). CDR3 nucleotides: TGTGCCAGCAGCTTAGTGGTAGGCGCGAACACCGGGGAGCTGTTTTTT. Translating it yields CASSLVVGANTGELFF.

The chain employs TRBV9 and TRBJ2-2; 12 positions agree with TRBD1. Losses at the gene ends were 4 bases for V and 7 bases for J; bases not matched to a gene: 11. The length of the CDR3 is 17 residues. CDR1 SGDLS and CDR2 YYNGEE come from the germline V gene. The CDR3 loop reads CASSPQGQGARNGELFF. CDR3 sequence (DNA): TGTGCCAGCAGCCCTCAGGGACAGGGGGCGCGGAACGGGGAGCTGTTTTTT. Based on the CDR3 plus reference TRBV9 and TRBJ2-2, the full variable domain is DSGVTQTPKHLITATGQRVTLRCSPRSGDLSVYWYQQSLDQGLQFLIQYYNGEERAKGNILERFSAQQFPDLHSELNLSSLELGDSALYFCASSPQGQGARNGELFFGEGSRLTVL.

This clonotype occurred a few times. This sequence joins TRBV5-1 and TRBJ1-1; 10 positions match TRBD1. Germline lookup yields CDR1 SGHRS and CDR2 YFSETQ. The junction had 14 bases not matched to a gene; V was cut back by 8 bases and J by 1 base. This CDR3 has 17 amino acids. In DNA, the CDR3 is TGCGCCAGACCCCCCCCGGACAGGGGGAAAACGAACACTGAAGCTTTCTTT. Translated, it gives CARPPPDRGKTNTEAFF.

This clonotype was found a few times. V is TRBV7-2 and J is TRBJ2-1, with 9 bases lining up with TRBD2. Per germline, CDR1 SGHTA and CDR2 FQGNSA. V shed 6 bases and J 4 bases; nucleotides not matched to a gene: 7. The CDR3 is 15 residues long. The CDR3, as DNA: TGTGCCAGCAGACGTAGCGGGAGCGAGTACAATGAGCAGTTCTTC. Protein: CASRRSGSEYNEQFF.

This clonotype has ten or more counts. CDR3: CSAGSLAGDSYEQYV. The CDR3 DNA reads as TGCAGTGCTGGATCACTAGCGGGGGACTCCTACGAGCAGTACGTC. V gene TRBV20-1 combines with J gene TRBJ2-7; 11 nucleotides line up with TRBD2. Germline V gives CDR1 DFQATT, CDR2 SNEGSKA (reference sequence). The CDR3 is 15 residues long. V lost 5 bases and J lost 0; bases outside the gene matches: 6.

The CDR3 loop reads CASSSDQRGSYEQYF. Written as DNA, the CDR3 is TGTGCCAGCAGCTCCGACCAGCGGGGGTCCTACGAGCAGTACTTC. The chain couples TRBV7-9 to TRBJ2-7; 8 bases are a match to TRBD2. V gave up 4 bases and J gave up 1 base; unmatched junction bases: 6. The germline CDR1 and CDR2 sequences are SEHNR and FQNEAQ (reference sequence). The CDR3 is 15 amino acids.

This clonotype was seen repeatedly, ten times or more. V is TRBV25-1 and J is TRBJ1-4; D gene uncertain. The germline V gene has CDR1 MGHDK and CDR2 SYGVNS. V was cut by 8 bases and J by 6 bases, with 10 bases left in between. The CDR3 is made up of 12 amino acids. CDR3 protein: CASARLHEKLFF. The CDR3 DNA sequence: TGTGCCAGCGCCCGGTTACATGAAAAACTGTTTTTT.

The rearrangement links TRBV5-5 to TRBJ2-3; D is ambiguous. V lost 4 bases, J lost 0 bases, and 12 bases lay in between. This CDR3 has 15 residues. The germline gives CDR1 SGHKS, CDR2 YYEKEE (reference sequence). CDR3 in DNA: TGTGCCAGCAGCAGAGACTTGACTAGCACAGATACGCAGTATTTT. It is translated as CASSRDLTSTDTQYF.